The clone carrying this T cell receptor (beta chain) has just a few counts. Its antigen is as yet unknown. Trimming took off 3 bases at V and 6 bases at J, with 6 bases between the two ends. This CDR3 is 11 amino acids long. CDR1 SQVTM and CDR2 ANQGSEA come from the germline V gene. The data were obtained in a study of CD8+ T cells in alopecia areata. Specified treatment: oral pan-JAK inhibitor, 5-10 mg twice daily. Collection of lesional scalp punch biopsies and peripheral blood was performed in alopecia areata patients. General study points: Tofacitinib did not eliminate many expanded lesional clones from scalp or blood. Across lesional scalp, and particularly alopecia totalis/universalis, clonality surpassed that of normal scalp. Tofacitinib produced a significant decrease in scalp clonality and in expanded CD8+ clones among the top 100.

Extracted from the samples, RNA was reverse transcribed into cDNA to serve as the sequencing template. This table comes from immunoSEQ multiplex PCR, and its TCRdb copy is limited to in-frame clones, with some not included. This table has a few hundred thousand clones, around three fifths appearing once. The chain recombines TRBV29-1 with TRBJ1-5, with unresolved D. The material was CD4+ T cells sorted from blood, obtained at approximately week 52, from a patient treated with tofacitinib. This receptor was obtained from a human donor with alopecia areata. The CDR3 DNA reads TGCAGCGTTGATTGGTGTCAGCCCCAGCATTTT. Encoded protein: CSVDWCQPQHF.